One and the same sample provided the 19 T cell receptor beta chains below, sequenced in a study of cytomegalovirus exposure and HLA in healthy donors. Method: immunoSEQ multiplex PCR; TCRdb's copy keeps in-frame clones and lacks some. The sample yields about 110,000 clones, roughly 90% seen once. Sequencing was performed on PBMCs. The receptors derive from a woman in her late teens or twenties in good health and CMV-seronegative.

The genes are TRBV15 and TRBJ2-3; perhaps TRBD2 as D (7 bases). V dropped 3 bases and J dropped 2 bases, with 18 bases sitting between them. From germline, CDR1 is LNHNV and CDR2 YYDKDF (reference sequence). The CDR3 runs to 17 residues. The CDR3 region has the DNA TGTGCCACCAGCAGGGTGGGGGGGCTAGCGGCCACAGATACGCAGTATTTT. Translating gives CATSRVGGLAATDTQYF.

The count of this clone is one. The chain carries TRBV28 and TRBJ2-7; D is ambiguous. V was trimmed by 10 bases and J by 5 bases, leaving 9 bases between them. Germline-derived CDR1 and CDR2 are MDHEN and SYDVKM. The CDR3 contains 10 residues. DNA of the CDR3: TGTGCCACCAGCCTCGACGAGCAGTACTTC. This encodes CATSLDEQYF. The full variable domain, completed using reference TRBV28 and TRBJ2-7, is DVKVTQSSRYLVKRTGEKVFLECVQDMDHENMFWYRQDPGLGLRLIYFSYDVKMKEKGDIPEGYSVSREKKERFSLILESASTNQTSMYLCATSLDEQYFGPGTRLTVT.

This chain connects TRBV29-1 to TRBJ2-2, with a tentative D call TRBD1 (6 bases). Per germline, CDR1 SQVTM and CDR2 ANQGSEA. V was cut by 6 bases and J by 2 bases, with 19 bases left in between. The CDR3 has 16 residues. Written as DNA, the CDR3 is TGCAGCGTCACCCCACCCGGGACAATTAACACCGGGGAGCTGTTTTTT. Translated: CSVTPPGTINTGELFF.

The V and J genes are TRBV4-1 and TRBJ2-1; 10 nucleotides line up with TRBD1. Germline CDR1 and CDR2: MGHRA and YSYEKL. The length of the CDR3 is 14 residues. J gave up 4 bases and V 4 bases, and 1 base lay outside the gene matches. The CDR3: CASSRTGGYNEQFF. CDR3 DNA: TGCGCCAGCAGCCGGACAGGGGGGTACAATGAGCAGTTCTTC.

The chain has TRBV7-9 and TRBJ1-2; 12 bases match TRBD1. V gave up 5 bases and J gave up 8 bases; unmatched junction bases: 12. The CDR3 covers 16 residues. CDR1 and CDR2 from the germline V gene are SEHNR and FQNEAQ (reference sequence). The CDR3 nucleotides read TGTGCCAGCAGCACCGGGACAGGGGGCATTAATTGGGGCTACACCTTC. Translation: CASSTGTGGINWGYTF.

In its sample, this clone was seen once. The genes are TRBV9 and TRBJ2-5; D perhaps matches TRBD2 (7 bases). The CDR3 consists of 15 residues. The germline CDR1 and CDR2 sequences are SGDLS and YYNGEE. V shed 7 bases and J shed 5 bases, with 21 bases lying between them. CDR3 residues: CASHRIRTRGETQYF. The CDR3, as DNA: TGTGCCAGCCATAGGATACGGACTAGGGGGGAGACCCAGTACTTC.

The J gene is TRBJ2-5, the V gene TRBV11-2; TRBD1 aligns across 8 bases. The germline V gene encodes CDR1 SGHAT and CDR2 FQNNGV. The CDR3 is 15 amino acids. After removal of 5 bases from V and 5 bases from J, the junction contained 10 bases not matched to a gene. The CDR3 DNA reads TGTGCCAGCAGCCTCATGAGGACAGGGTGGGAGACCCAGTACTTC. It translates to CASSLMRTGWETQYF.

This rearrangement joins TRBV19 to TRBJ1-1; maybe TRBD1 (5 bases). Between the trimmed V and J ends, which lost 0 bases and 7 bases, there was a span of 9 bases. CDR1 and CDR2 (germline): LNHDA, SQIVND (reference sequence). This CDR3 is 13 amino acids long. As DNA, the CDR3 is TGTGCCAGTAGTATAGATCGGGGGGATGAAGCTTTCTTT. Amino acids: CASSIDRGDEAFF.

This rearrangement joins TRBV6-5 to TRBJ1-6, with TRBD1 identical over 8 bases. The CDR3 length is 13 residues. Trimming at V came to 6 bases and at J to 8 bases, leaving 3 bases not matched to a gene. CDR1 is MNHEY and CDR2 is SVGAGI in the germline V gene. CDR3 bases: TGTGCCAGCAGGATGGACAGGGATTCACCCCTCCACTTT. Translating it yields CASRMDRDSPLHF.

The chain is built from TRBV7-9 and TRBJ2-7; D gene ambiguous. The V gene lost 6 bases and the J gene lost 3 bases, with 12 bases spanning the gap. Germline-derived CDR1 and CDR2 are SEHNR and FQNEAQ (reference sequence). This CDR3 is 13 amino acids long. The CDR3 protein is CASSRDKGYEQYF. In DNA form, the CDR3 reads TGTGCCAGCAGTCGAGACAAAGGCTACGAGCAGTACTTC.

V and J are TRBV7-2 and TRBJ2-7; 9 bases agree with TRBD1. CDR3 length: 13 residues. V shed 5 bases and J 5 bases; nucleotides not matched to a gene: 4. The germline gives CDR1 SGHTA, CDR2 FQGNSA. CDR3 in amino acids: CASSPGQGNEQYF. CDR3 coding DNA: TGTGCCAGCAGCCCGGGACAGGGTAACGAGCAGTACTTC.

The chain couples TRBV5-1 to TRBJ2-3; D is perhaps TRBD2 (6 bases). Trimming took off 4 bases at V and 2 bases at J, with 14 bases between the two ends. Germline V gene sequence: CDR1 SGHRS, CDR2 YFSETQ. The CDR3 consists of 15 residues. The CDR3 loop is CASSLPSAYTDTQYF. The DNA for the CDR3 is TGCGCCAGCAGCCTCCCTAGCGCATACACAGATACGCAGTATTTT.

The chain has TRBV4-3 and TRBJ2-7, with D uncertain. Germline V gene sequence: CDR1 LGHNA, CDR2 YSLEER. The CDR3 length is 14 residues. V lost 4 bases, J lost 0 bases, and 10 bases lay in between. The CDR3 DNA sequence: TGCGCCAGCAGCCCAACGGGTAGCTCCTACGAGCAGTACTTC. This codes for CASSPTGSSYEQYF.

The chain employs TRBV4-3 and TRBJ1-2, with D uncertain. Trimming removed 4 bases at V and 4 bases at J, with 16 bases between. Germline V lookup: CDR1 LGHNA, CDR2 YSLEER. The CDR3 totals 15 residues. The CDR3 bases are TGCGCCAGCAGCCCCGAACTGGAGGGTCTCTATGGCTACACCTTC. Translated, it gives CASSPELEGLYGYTF.

The chain recombines TRBV5-4 with TRBJ2-7; TRBD1 is a possible D gene (6 bases). The CDR3 has 12 residues. Germline lookup yields CDR1 SGHNT and CDR2 YYREEE (reference sequence). V was cut by 0 bases and J by 6 bases, with 7 bases left in between. The CDR3: CASSLVGGEQYF. DNA of the CDR3: TGTGCCAGCAGCTTGGTAGGGGGCGAGCAGTACTTC.

The CDR3 reads CASSPVYTGGDYGYTF. CDR3 sequence (DNA): TGTGCCAGCTCACCGGTTTATACAGGGGGCGACTATGGCTACACCTTC. The chain links TRBV18 to TRBJ1-2; 9 bases are a match to TRBD1. With V trimmed by 3 bases and J by 3 bases, 8 bases remained unmatched. The length of the CDR3 is 16 residues. Germline V gene data show CDR1 as KGHSH and CDR2 as LQKENI.

The chain joins TRBV9 to TRBJ1-1; D is perhaps TRBD1 (5 bases). The germline CDR1 and CDR2 sequences are SGDLS and YYNGEE. V dropped 3 bases and J dropped 1 base, with 10 bases sitting between them. The CDR3 sequence is 14 residues long. CDR3 coding DNA: TGTGCCAGCAGCGAGGGGATACCGAACACTGAAGCTTTCTTT. This sequence encodes CASSEGIPNTEAFF.

The chain couples TRBV7-9 to TRBJ2-7; 14 nucleotides match TRBD2. CDR3 length equals 16 residues. Germline V gene sequence: CDR1 SEHNR, CDR2 FQNEAQ (reference sequence). J gave up 0 bases and V 5 bases, and 3 bases lay outside the gene matches. Here the CDR3 DNA reads TGTGCCAGCAGCCCAGGACTAGCGGGGGGCTCCTACGAGCAGTACTTC. Its protein is CASSPGLAGGSYEQYF. The entire variable domain, with the rest obtained from reference TRBV7-9 and TRBJ2-7, is as follows: DTGVSQNPRHKITKRGQNVTFRCDPISEHNRLYWYRQTLGQGPEFLTYFQNEAQLEKSRLLSDRFSAERPKGSFSTLEIQRTEQGDSAMYLCASSPGLAGGSYEQYFGPGTRLTVT.

The chain recombines TRBV7-9 with TRBJ2-2; D perhaps matches TRBD2 (6 bases). CDR1 and CDR2 (germline): SEHNR, FQNEAQ (reference sequence). CDR3 length: 16 amino acids. Trimming pared 3 bases from V and 0 bases from J, leaving 11 bases between. CDR3 residues: CASSFRLVANTGELFF. The CDR3, as DNA: TGTGCCAGCAGCTTCCGACTAGTGGCGAACACCGGGGAGCTGTTTTTT.